These 13 T cell receptor beta chains were sequenced from one sample in a study of blood T cell repertoires in COVID-19. Assay: immunoSEQ multiplex PCR; the TCRdb copy retains only in-frame clones and omits some. Of roughly 43,000 clones detected, approximately 80% appear once; the ten largest clones hold less than 25%. The sample taken for sequencing was peripheral blood. The receptor source for this set is a woman in her fifties or sixties with acute or convalescent COVID-19.

V is TRBV7-6 and J is TRBJ2-1; TRBD2 matches 7 bases. Trimming at V came to 1 base and at J to 0 bases, leaving 3 bases not matched to a gene. The germline V gene encodes CDR1 SGHVS and CDR2 FNYEAQ. The CDR3 runs to 16 residues. Written as DNA, the CDR3 is TGTGCCAGCAGCTTAGGAGCGGGGAGCTCCTACAATGAGCAGTTCTTC. This gives the protein CASSLGAGSSYNEQFF. Full variable domain (rest looked up from reference TRBV7-6 and TRBJ2-1): GAGVSQSPRYKVTKRGQDVALRCDPISGHVSLYWYRQALGQGPEFLTYFNYEAQQDKSGLPNDRFSAERPEGSISTLTIQRTEQRDSAMYRCASSLGAGSSYNEQFFGPGTRLTVL.

The chain joins TRBV2 to TRBJ1-6; TRBD1 matches 9 bases. The length of the CDR3 is 18 residues. The V and J ends lost 4 bases and 4 bases, in that order; junction bases with no gene match: 11. From germline, CDR1 is SNHLY and CDR2 FYNNEI. For the CDR3, the DNA is TGTGCCAGCAGTGTGTTAACAGGGGGCGCAGGGTATAATTCACCCCTCCACTTT. The encoded protein is CASSVLTGGAGYNSPLHF.

The rearrangement links TRBV7-2 to TRBJ2-1, with D unresolved. CDR1 and CDR2 (germline): SGHTA, FQGNSA. This CDR3 region has 15 residues. V lost 1 base to trimming and J lost 0 bases, with 7 bases between them. CDR3 sequence reads: CASSLDGSSYNEQFF. CDR3 DNA: TGTGCCAGCAGCTTAGACGGTAGCTCCTACAATGAGCAGTTCTTC.

This clone was seen just once. The chain links TRBV24-1 to TRBJ1-5; possible D gene TRBD1, 5 bases. CDR3 length equals 20 residues. The germline CDR1 and CDR2 sequences are KGHDR and SFDVKD. Trimming stripped 0 bases from V and 0 bases from J, with 20 bases between. The CDR3: CATSDLQYRQGRGSNQPQHF. Here the CDR3 DNA reads TGTGCCACCAGTGATTTGCAATACAGGCAAGGAAGGGGTAGCAATCAGCCCCAGCATTTT.

V gene TRBV5-1 combines with J gene TRBJ1-2, with TRBD1 matching 8 bases. Germline V lookup: CDR1 SGHRS, CDR2 YFSETQ. The V and J ends lost 7 bases and 1 base, in that order; junction bases with no gene match: 6. The CDR3 loop spans 14 amino acids. The chain's CDR3 is CASSSTGVNYGYTF. CDR3 DNA sequence: TGCGCCAGCTCCTCGACAGGGGTTAACTATGGCTACACCTTC.

This clone was recorded only once. CDR3 region: CASSTGQGNYGYTF. The CDR3 region has the DNA TGTGCCAGCAGCACCGGACAGGGAAACTATGGCTACACCTTC. V gene TRBV7-8 combines with J gene TRBJ1-2, with 8 bases aligning to TRBD1. V shed 5 bases, J shed 2 bases, and the junction held 4 bases outside the gene matches. The germline gives CDR1 SGHVS, CDR2 FQNEAQ. The CDR3 contains 14 residues.

CDR3 amino acids: CASRFGQKCNQPQHF. Written as DNA, the CDR3 is TGTGCCAGCAGGTTTGGACAGAAATGCAATCAGCCCCAGCATTTT. This chain uses TRBV7-9 with TRBJ1-5, with D maybe TRBD1 (6 bases). Trimming pared 6 bases from V and 2 bases from J, leaving 14 bases between. Germline CDR1 is SEHNR and CDR2 is FQNEAQ (reference sequence). The CDR3 runs 15 residues.

The chain combines TRBV30 with TRBJ1-2; 10 bases are shared with TRBD1. CDR1 and CDR2 (germline): GTSNPN, SVGIG (reference sequence). V lost 0 bases, J lost 7 bases, and 5 bases stayed unmatched. The CDR3 has 14 amino acids. The CDR3 coding sequence is TGTGCCTGGAGTGTCCCGGGGGACAGGGGTGGCTACACCTTC. Translating gives CAWSVPGDRGGYTF.

The V call is TRBV6-2 or TRBV6-3, the J call TRBJ2-3; TRBD1 matches at 9 bases. The V segment lost 5 bases and the J segment 13 bases; nucleotides outside the gene matches: 7. CDR3 length equals 12 residues. Germline CDR1 and CDR2: MNHEY and SVGEGT. DNA for the CDR3: TGTGCCAGCAGTCCAAACAGGGGGCTGGAGTATTTT. It codes for CASSPNRGLEYF.

The CDR3 sequence is CASSPRQVNSPLHF. The CDR3 DNA is TGTGCCAGCAGCCCCCGACAGGTTAATTCACCCCTCCACTTT. This chain joins TRBV3-1 (or the pseudogene TRBV3-2) and TRBJ1-6, with a weak D call TRBD1 (6 bases). The CDR3 has 14 amino acids. Looked up from germline, CDR1 is LGHDT and CDR2 is YNNKEL (reference sequence). With 4 bases removed from V and 6 bases from J, the gap between germline ends came to 10 bases.

This chain connects TRBV27 to TRBJ1-2, with TRBD1 matching over 8 bases. The CDR3 spans 13 residues. Germline lookup yields CDR1 MNHEY and CDR2 SMNVEV (reference sequence). The J segment lost 5 bases and the V segment lost 6 bases, leaving 5 bases of the junction unmatched. The CDR3 is CASRDRVSYGYTF. As DNA, the CDR3 is TGTGCCAGCAGGGACAGGGTGTCATATGGCTACACCTTC.

V gene TRBV6-5 combines with J gene TRBJ2-1; the match to TRBD2 covers 10 bases. The length of the CDR3 is 15 residues. Germline trimming cut 2 bases from V and 3 bases from J; bases unmatched to any gene: 1. Looked up from germline, CDR1 is MNHEY and CDR2 is SVGAGI. CDR3 region: CASSYKRGGYNEQFF. The DNA of the CDR3 is TGTGCCAGCAGTTACAAGCGGGGGGGCTACAATGAGCAGTTCTTC.

The chain uses TRBV7-2 and TRBJ2-3; 9 nucleotides line up with TRBD2. The CDR3 sequence is 15 residues long. Germline CDR1 SGHTA, CDR2 FQGNSA. After removal of 3 bases from V and 1 base from J, the junction contained 2 bases not matched to a gene. The CDR3 sequence: CASSFVAGGTDTQYF. The DNA of the CDR3 is TGTGCCAGCAGCTTCGTAGCGGGGGGCACAGATACGCAGTATTTT. Complete variable domain (other parts from reference TRBV7-2 and TRBJ2-3): GAGVSQSPSNKVTEKGKDVELRCDPISGHTALYWYRQSLGQGLEFLIYFQGNSAPDKSGLPSDRFSAERTGGSVSTLTIQRTQQEDSAVYLCASSFVAGGTDTQYFGPGTRLTVL.